A single sample is the source of the 15 T cell receptor beta chains below, sequenced in a study of cytomegalovirus exposure and HLA in healthy donors. PCR employed 60 Vbeta and 13 Jbeta primers. Assay: immunoSEQ multiplex PCR; the TCRdb copy retains only in-frame clones and omits some. The table has some 120,000 clones, 75% to 85% seen once. The specimen sequenced was PBMCs. The receptors come from a man aged 40-49 years in good health and CMV-seronegative.

The genes are TRBV5-1 and TRBJ1-4; 10 bases align to TRBD1. Germline V lookup: CDR1 SGHRS, CDR2 YFSETQ. The CDR3 has 15 residues. With 2 bases clipped from V and 8 bases from J, the junction kept 6 bases outside the gene matches. CDR3 DNA: TGCGCCAGCAGCTTCACACCGGGACAGGGGGAAAAACTGTTTTTT. Its protein product is CASSFTPGQGEKLFF.

This sequence joins TRBV5-4 and TRBJ1-6; D not resolved. V lost 1 base and J 0 bases, leaving 5 bases between the germline ends. This CDR3 has 15 residues. CDR1 is SGHNT, CDR2 YYREEE, per germline (reference sequence). CDR3 sequence (DNA): TGTGCCAGCAGCTTGCCGAGCTCCTATAATTCACCCCTCCACTTT. Its translation is CASSLPSSYNSPLHF.

This clone was picked up a small number of times. This rearrangement joins TRBV6-6 to TRBJ2-7, with TRBD1 matching 9 bases. CDR1 MNHNY and CDR2 SVGAGI come from the germline V gene (reference sequence). Unmatched junction bases numbered 4, after V lost 6 bases and J lost 4 bases. The CDR3 is made up of 13 amino acids. Here the CDR3 DNA reads TGTGCCAGCAGCGGACAGGGGTGGTACGAGCAGTACTTC. Its translation: CASSGQGWYEQYF.

The rearrangement uses TRBV28 and TRBJ2-2; TRBD1 matches at 7 bases. The germline V gene has CDR1 MDHEN and CDR2 SYDVKM. The CDR3 runs to 15 residues. V shed 7 bases and J 2 bases; nucleotides not matched to a gene: 7. CDR3 region: CASTLGGVNTGELFF. The CDR3 DNA is TGTGCCAGCACCCTAGGGGGCGTAAACACCGGGGAGCTGTTTTTT.

This clone has only one observation. The rearrangement joins TRBV18 to TRBJ2-5, with 8 nucleotides matching TRBD2. Germline V CDR1 and CDR2: KGHSH, LQKENI. The CDR3 length is 15 residues. V shed 4 bases, J shed 5 bases, and the junction held 9 bases outside the gene matches. CDR3 loop: CASSRSSGPGETQYF. CDR3 coding DNA: TGTGCCAGCTCACGATCTAGCGGGCCTGGGGAGACCCAGTACTTC.

The chain couples TRBV19 to TRBJ1-1; D may be TRBD1 (6 bases). The CDR3 loop spans 15 amino acids. Per germline, CDR1 LNHDA and CDR2 SQIVND (reference sequence). Trimming pared 5 bases from V and 1 base from J, leaving 14 bases between. The CDR3 DNA follows: TGTGCCAGTAGTCTCCAGGGGACCGCGAACACTGAAGCTTTCTTT. Translation gives CASSLQGTANTEAFF.

J is TRBJ1-2 and V is TRBV18, with D possibly being TRBD1 (6 bases). Germline loops: CDR1 KGHSH, CDR2 LQKENI. The V gene lost 6 bases and the J gene lost 6 bases, with 17 bases spanning the gap. The CDR3 loop spans 14 amino acids. The CDR3 here is CASSQGLLRDGYTF. As DNA, the CDR3 is TGTGCCAGCTCGCAGGGGCTTCTTCGGGATGGCTACACCTTC.

The chain employs TRBV5-4 and TRBJ1-2, with a possible D match to TRBD1 (6 bases). Germline CDR1 is SGHNT and CDR2 is YYREEE (reference sequence). Trimming pared 4 bases from V and 8 bases from J, leaving 15 bases between. There are 13 residues in the CDR3. The CDR3: CASSQSTGLGYTF. DNA of the CDR3: TGTGCCAGCAGCCAGTCTACAGGGCTCGGCTACACCTTC.

The genes are TRBV9 and TRBJ2-1; 7 nucleotides agree with TRBD1. V was pared by 2 bases and J by 0 bases, with 8 bases of the junction left unmatched. Germline V gene sequence: CDR1 SGDLS, CDR2 YYNGEE. The CDR3 has 17 residues. The CDR3 DNA reads TGTGCCAGCAGCGTTGACCAAGGGGGCGTCTCCTACAATGAGCAGTTCTTC. This gives the protein CASSVDQGGVSYNEQFF.

The chain links TRBV7-9 to TRBJ1-6, with 8 bases aligning to TRBD1. V gave up 5 bases and J gave up 10 bases; unmatched junction bases: 7. The CDR3 is 14 residues long. The germline V gene encodes CDR1 SEHNR and CDR2 FQNEAQ (reference sequence). The CDR3 region is CASSRDRGRSPLHF. CDR3 sequence (DNA): TGTGCCAGCAGCCGAGACAGGGGCAGGTCACCCCTCCACTTT.

The genes are TRBV9 and TRBJ2-7, with TRBD1 matching over 9 bases. The CDR3 length is 17 residues. V lost 4 bases to trimming and J lost 3 bases; unmatched junction nucleotides: 14. Germline-derived CDR1 and CDR2 are SGDLS and YYNGEE. The CDR3 nucleotides read TGTGCCAGCAGCCCAACCACTCGGGACAGGGACTACTACGAGCAGTACTTC. This translates into CASSPTTRDRDYYEQYF.

This clone came up a few times. The chain carries TRBV11-2 and TRBJ2-7; 8 positions match TRBD1. CDR3 length: 16 residues. V lost 3 bases, J lost 5 bases, and 12 bases stayed unmatched. In germline, CDR1 is SGHAT, CDR2 FQNNGV. The CDR3 reads CASSFFGGTGRNEQYF. The CDR3 bases are TGTGCCAGCAGCTTCTTTGGGGGGACAGGTCGGAACGAGCAGTACTTC. Full variable domain (rest looked up from reference TRBV11-2 and TRBJ2-7): EAGVAQSPRYKIIEKRQSVAFWCNPISGHATLYWYQQILGQGPKLLIQFQNNGVVDDSQLPKDRFSAERLKGVDSTLKIQPAKLEDSAVYLCASSFFGGTGRNEQYFGPGTRLTVT.

This chain uses TRBV7-9 with TRBJ2-3, with TRBD2 as a possible D gene (7 bases). The CDR3 contains 13 residues. Between the trimmed V and J ends, which lost 11 bases and 4 bases, there was a span of 16 bases. The germline gives CDR1 SEHNR, CDR2 FQNEAQ (reference sequence). The CDR3 sequence is CALSGGGPDTQYF. In nucleotides, the CDR3 is TGTGCCCTCTCTGGGGGGGGCCCAGATACGCAGTATTTT. Supplemented by reference TRBV7-9 and TRBJ2-3, the full variable domain reads DTGVSQNPRHKITKRGQNVTFRCDPISEHNRLYWYRQTLGQGPEFLTYFQNEAQLEKSRLLSDRFSAERPKGSFSTLEIQRTEQGDSAMYLCALSGGGPDTQYFGPGTRLTVL.

The chain couples TRBV4-1 to TRBJ2-7; 9 bases fit TRBD1. This CDR3 comprises 13 residues. The V and J ends lost 8 bases and 3 bases, in that order; junction bases with no gene match: 5. CDR1 and CDR2 (germline): MGHRA, YSYEKL. This chain's CDR3 is CASSEDRGYEQYF. CDR3 sequence (DNA): TGCGCCAGCTCCGAGGACAGGGGCTACGAGCAGTACTTC.

This chain connects TRBV6-5 to TRBJ2-7; 8 nucleotides align to TRBD1. This CDR3 contains 13 residues. With 6 bases clipped from V and 5 bases from J, the junction kept 6 bases outside the gene matches. Germline-derived CDR1 and CDR2 are MNHEY and SVGAGI. The CDR3 protein is CASRQGELDEQYF. In nucleotides, the CDR3 is TGTGCCAGCAGACAGGGGGAACTCGACGAGCAGTACTTC.